This TCR beta chain comes out of a study of CD8 T cells in Susac syndrome. Random-hexamer reverse transcription was applied to about 0.5 to 1 ug RNA. Each CDR3 protein is one row after TCRdb ran MiXCR on the immunoSEQ multiplex PCR reads. Of roughly 130,000 distinct CDR3 sequences in the sample, 90% to 95% were seen once. Sequencing of TCR beta covered CD8+ and CD4+ T cells obtained from blood. The CDR3 loop spans 14 amino acids. Trimming removed 1 base at V and 7 bases at J, with 10 bases between. From germline, CDR1 is LGHDT and CDR2 YNNKEL (reference sequence). The sequenced sample consisted of CD4+ T cells from PBMCs. The receptor was isolated from a human donor in good health. This chain uses TRBV3-1 with TRBJ1-4; tentatively, D is TRBD1 (6 bases). CDR3 in DNA: TGTGCCAGCAGCCAAGGGACAGATGGTGAAAAACTGTTTTTT. Protein sequence: CASSQGTDGEKLFF.